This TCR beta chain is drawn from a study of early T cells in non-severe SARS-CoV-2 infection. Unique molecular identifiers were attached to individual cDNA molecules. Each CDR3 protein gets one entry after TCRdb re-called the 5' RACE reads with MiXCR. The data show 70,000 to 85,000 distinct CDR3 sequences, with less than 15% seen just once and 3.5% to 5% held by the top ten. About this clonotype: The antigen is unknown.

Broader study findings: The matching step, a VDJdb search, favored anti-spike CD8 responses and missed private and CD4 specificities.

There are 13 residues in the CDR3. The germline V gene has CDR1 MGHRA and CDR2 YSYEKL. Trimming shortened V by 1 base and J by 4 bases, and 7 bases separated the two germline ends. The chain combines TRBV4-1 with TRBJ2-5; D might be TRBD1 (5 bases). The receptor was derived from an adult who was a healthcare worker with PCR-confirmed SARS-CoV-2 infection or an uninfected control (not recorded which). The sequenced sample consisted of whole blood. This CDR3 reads CASSQGGGETQYF. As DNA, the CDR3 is TGCGCCAGCAGCCAAGGGGGCGGAGAGACCCAGTACTTC.